The clone carrying this T cell receptor (beta chain) has a count of ten or more. Its antigen is currently unknown. This sample is part of a study of T cell repertoires in cytomegalovirus infection. In the study overall: It can be stated that public TCR beta signatures indicated CMV infection as well as a matching HLA type. Overall study results and limits: The study found HLA-C-restricted CMV-specific TCR beta clonotypes dominating the ex vivo response.

TCRdb used MiXCR to reprocess the reads, holding one entry per CDR3 protein. The repertoire holds approximately 500,000 distinct CDR3 sequences, 15% to 20% seen once, with roughly a quarter in the top ten. V trimming: 5 bases; J trimming: 9 bases; junction bases outside the gene matches: 9. This CDR3 has 15 residues. CDR1 SEHNR and CDR2 FQNEAQ come from the germline V gene (reference sequence). The chain recombines TRBV7-9 with TRBJ2-1, with 11 bases aligning to TRBD2. The specimen was CD8+ T cells from PBMCs. This TCR was recovered from a human donor in good health (CMV status not recorded). Some clones in this sample may be carry-over from other donors' samples. CDR3 sequence reads: CASSPQTSGVGEQFF. CDR3 in DNA: TGTGCCAGCAGCCCTCAGACTAGCGGGGTAGGTGAGCAGTTCTTC.